The clone carrying this TCR beta chain was observed many times. Its antigen is not known. The entry originates in a study of neurological immune-mediated disorders. Germline V gene lookup returns CDR1 LGHNA and CDR2 YSLEER. The CDR3 has 17 residues. The V segment lost 2 bases and the J segment 1 base; nucleotides outside the gene matches: 10. TCRdb called the 5' RACE reads again in MiXCR, with one record for every CDR3 protein. The top ten hold about 5.3% of the sample, which has roughly 30,000 distinct CDR3 sequences, about an eighth seen once. Study results and caveats: The expanded clones of different subjects shared no CDR3 amino acid sequences (suggesting private repertoires in all groups).

The receptor comes from an older woman in good health. Sequenced input: PBMCs. The chain employs TRBV4-3 and TRBJ2-7; 8 positions match TRBD2. CDR3 loop: CASSQSGGRGVSYEQYF. CDR3 DNA: TGCGCCAGCAGCCAATCTGGAGGGCGGGGGGTTTCCTACGAGCAGTACTTC.